The next 4 T cell receptor beta chains were all read from a single sample in a study of blood T cell repertoires in COVID-19. The assay was immunoSEQ multiplex PCR, and TCRdb's table has in-frame clones only and misses some. Among tens of thousands of clones listed, more than 60% were seen once. Sequenced: peripheral blood. The receptors were sampled from a human donor in a cohort sampled during active COVID-19.

This chain links TRBV19 with TRBJ2-7; 9 nucleotides agree with TRBD2. Germline V CDR1 and CDR2: LNHDA, SQIVND (reference sequence). Unmatched junction bases numbered 13, after V lost 5 bases and J lost 2 bases. This CDR3 region has 17 residues. CDR3 coding DNA: TGTGCCAGTAGTCCCGGGTTTAGCGGGAGCCCCACCTACGAGCAGTACTTC. Translation: CASSPGFSGSPTYEQYF.

The V call is TRBV13, the J call TRBJ2-7, with D perhaps matching TRBD2 (5 bases). V was pared by 2 bases and J by 4 bases, with 12 bases between. The CDR3 extends over 14 amino acids. CDR1 is PRHDT and CDR2 is FYEKMQ in the germline V gene (reference sequence). This CDR3 reads CASSLLGLVYEQYF. The CDR3 DNA follows: TGTGCCAGCAGCTTACTTGGACTCGTTTACGAGCAGTACTTC.

This sequence joins TRBV2 and TRBJ2-4, with 9 bases matching TRBD1. Germline lookup yields CDR1 SNHLY and CDR2 FYNNEI. There are 15 residues in the CDR3. Unmatched junction bases numbered 6, after V lost 8 bases and J lost 1 base. CDR3 region: CASRIQGAAKNIQYF. In nucleotides, the CDR3 is TGTGCCAGCCGAATACAGGGGGCGGCCAAAAACATTCAGTACTTC.

The V call is TRBV28, the J call TRBJ2-1; tentatively, D is TRBD1 (5 bases). Germline lookup yields CDR1 MDHEN and CDR2 SYDVKM. The CDR3 covers 14 residues. V lost 3 bases and J 6 bases, leaving 12 bases between the germline ends. The CDR3 loop is CASSLLGARNEQFF. CDR3 in DNA: TGTGCCAGCAGTTTGTTAGGGGCGCGCAATGAGCAGTTCTTC.